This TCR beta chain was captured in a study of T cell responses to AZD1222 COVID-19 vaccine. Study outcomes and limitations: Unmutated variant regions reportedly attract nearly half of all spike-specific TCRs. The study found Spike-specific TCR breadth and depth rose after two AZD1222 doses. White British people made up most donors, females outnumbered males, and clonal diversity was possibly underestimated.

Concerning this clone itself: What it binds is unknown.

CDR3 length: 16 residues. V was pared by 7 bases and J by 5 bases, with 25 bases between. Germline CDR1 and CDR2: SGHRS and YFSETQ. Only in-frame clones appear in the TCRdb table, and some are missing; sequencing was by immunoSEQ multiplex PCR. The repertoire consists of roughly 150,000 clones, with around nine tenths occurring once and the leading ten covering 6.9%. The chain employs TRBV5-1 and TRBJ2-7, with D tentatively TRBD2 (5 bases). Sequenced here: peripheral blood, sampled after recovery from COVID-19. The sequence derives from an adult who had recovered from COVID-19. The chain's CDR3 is CASLAGGRSFENEQYF. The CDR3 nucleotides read TGCGCCAGCCTAGCAGGAGGACGTTCGTTCGAGAACGAGCAGTACTTC.